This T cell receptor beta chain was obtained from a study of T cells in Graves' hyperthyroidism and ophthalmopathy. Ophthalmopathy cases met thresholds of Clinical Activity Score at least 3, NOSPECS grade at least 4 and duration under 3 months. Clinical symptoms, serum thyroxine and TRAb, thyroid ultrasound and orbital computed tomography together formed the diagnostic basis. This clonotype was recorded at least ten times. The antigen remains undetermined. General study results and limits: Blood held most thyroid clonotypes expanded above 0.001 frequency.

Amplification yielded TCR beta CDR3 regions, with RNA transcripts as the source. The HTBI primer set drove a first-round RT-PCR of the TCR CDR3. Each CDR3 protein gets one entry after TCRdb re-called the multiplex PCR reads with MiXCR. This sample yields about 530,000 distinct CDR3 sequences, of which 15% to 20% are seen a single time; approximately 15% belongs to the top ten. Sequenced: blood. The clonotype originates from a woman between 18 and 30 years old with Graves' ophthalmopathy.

The CDR3 region is CAISDSRAPEAFF. The CDR3 bases are TGTGCCATCAGTGACTCCCGGGCCCCTGAAGCTTTCTTT. The rearrangement links TRBV10-3 to TRBJ1-1; the D is unclear. The V end was cut by 3 bases, the J end by 6 bases, with 11 bases between. Germline-derived CDR1 and CDR2 are ENHRY and SYGVKD. The CDR3 has 13 residues.